These T cell receptor beta chains were read from a single sample in a study of neurological immune-mediated disorders. One entry per CDR3 protein, called by TCRdb with MiXCR from the 5' RACE reads. The data show approximately 40,000 distinct CDR3 sequences, with roughly 4.8% seen just once and 9% to 10% held by the top ten. The sequencing input was CD4+ T cells from blood. The source of these receptors is a young man in good health. Both conserved end residues are part of each CDR3. A D gene is named only where the DNA matches it firmly. Clone size appears in some rows only: once, few, many, or a class for an expanded clone.

v_gene: TRBV6-6
j_gene: TRBJ1-1
abundance: many
d_gene: .
len: 14
CDR3aa: CASSYGGVNTEAFF
CDR3nt: TGTGCCAGCAGTTACGGGGGGGTAAACACTGAAGCTTTCTTT

v_gene: TRBV2
j_gene: TRBJ2-1
abundance: many
d_gene: TRBD2
len: 15
CDR3aa: CASSPGLAGYNEQFF
CDR3nt: TGTGCCAGCAGTCCGGGACTAGCGGGCTACAATGAGCAGTTCTTC

v_gene: TRBV4-1
j_gene: TRBJ1-6
abundance: many
d_gene: .
len: 12
CDR3aa: CASSPPSPPLHF
CDR3nt: TGCGCCAGCAGCCCCCCTTCGCCACCCCTCCACTTT

v_gene: TRBV7-2
j_gene: TRBJ1-4
abundance: .
d_gene: .
len: 19
CDR3aa: CASSFYICSASREGEKLFF
CDR3nt: .

v_gene: TRBV5-1
j_gene: TRBJ1-2
abundance: many
d_gene: .
len: 12
CDR3aa: CASRPESYGYTF
CDR3nt: TGCGCCAGCAGGCCGGAGTCCTATGGCTACACCTTC

v_gene: TRBV5-6
j_gene: TRBJ2-3
abundance: many
d_gene: TRBD2
len: 19
CDR3aa: CASSLGLAGGQVLADTQYF
CDR3nt: TGTGCCAGCAGCTTGGGTCTAGCGGGGGGGCAGGTTTTAGCAGATACGCAGTATTTT

v_gene: TRBV18
j_gene: TRBJ1-1
abundance: many
d_gene: .
len: 13
CDR3aa: CASSPRGNTEAFF
CDR3nt: TGTGCCAGCTCACCACGGGGAAACACTGAAGCTTTCTTT

v_gene: TRBV20-1
j_gene: TRBJ1-2
abundance: many
d_gene: .
len: 14
CDR3aa: CSARDIGATYGYTF
CDR3nt: TGCAGTGCTAGAGATATCGGGGCCACCTATGGCTACACCTTC

v_gene: TRBV15
j_gene: TRBJ2-3
abundance: many
d_gene: TRBD2
len: 19
CDR3aa: CATSRPRVASGGITDTQYF
CDR3nt: TGTGCCACCAGCAGACCCAGGGTGGCTAGCGGGGGGATCACAGATACGCAGTATTTT

v_gene: TRBV19
j_gene: TRBJ2-5
abundance: .
d_gene: .
len: 15
CDR3aa: CASSSQGMAYETQYF
CDR3nt: TGTGCCAGTAGTTCCCAGGGAATGGCATATGAGACCCAGTACTTC

v_gene: TRBV20-1
j_gene: TRBJ1-6
abundance: .
d_gene: .
len: 15
CDR3aa: CSARQGGSYNSPLHF
CDR3nt: TGCAGTGCTAGACAGGGTGGCTCCTATAATTCACCCCTCCACTTT

v_gene: TRBV9
j_gene: TRBJ1-1
abundance: many
d_gene: TRBD1
len: 16
CDR3aa: CASSISDRVVYTEAFF
CDR3nt: TGTGCCAGCAGCATATCAGACAGGGTGGTGTACACTGAAGCTTTCTTT

v_gene: TRBV3-1
j_gene: TRBJ1-5
abundance: many
d_gene: TRBD1
len: 15
CDR3aa: CASSRTGGSNQPQHF
CDR3nt: TGTGCCAGCAGCCGGACAGGGGGTAGCAATCAGCCCCAGCATTTT

v_gene: TRBV5-1
j_gene: TRBJ2-5
abundance: many
d_gene: .
len: 11
CDR3aa: CASMAGETQYF
CDR3nt: TGCGCCAGCATGGCCGGCGAGACCCAGTACTTC

v_gene: TRBV7-9
j_gene: TRBJ1-3
abundance: many
d_gene: .
len: 14
CDR3aa: CASSYRSSGNTIYF
CDR3nt: TGTGCCAGCAGTTATCGGAGCTCTGGAAACACCATATATTTT

v_gene: TRBV29-1
j_gene: TRBJ2-3
abundance: many
d_gene: TRBD2
len: 13
CDR3aa: CSVGTRNTDTQYF
CDR3nt: TGCAGCGTTGGGACTAGGAACACAGATACGCAGTATTTT

v_gene: TRBV4-1
j_gene: TRBJ2-3
abundance: many
d_gene: TRBD2
len: 15
CDR3aa: CASSPRTSRSDTQYF
CDR3nt: TGCGCCAGCAGCCCTCGGACTAGTAGGTCTGATACGCAGTATTTT

v_gene: TRBV5-1
j_gene: TRBJ1-1
abundance: many
d_gene: .
len: 14
CDR3aa: CASSLDGGRTEAFF
CDR3nt: TGCGCCAGCAGCTTGGACGGCGGGCGGACTGAAGCTTTCTTT